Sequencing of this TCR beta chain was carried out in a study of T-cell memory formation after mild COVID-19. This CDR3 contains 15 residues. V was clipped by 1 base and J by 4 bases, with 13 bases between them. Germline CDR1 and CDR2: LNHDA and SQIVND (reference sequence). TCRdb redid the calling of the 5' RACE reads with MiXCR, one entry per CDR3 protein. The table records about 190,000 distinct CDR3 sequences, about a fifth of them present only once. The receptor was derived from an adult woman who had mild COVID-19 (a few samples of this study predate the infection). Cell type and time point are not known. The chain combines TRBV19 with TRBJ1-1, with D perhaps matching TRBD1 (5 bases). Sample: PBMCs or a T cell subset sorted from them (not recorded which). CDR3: CASSIADSGGTEAFF. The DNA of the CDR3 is TGTGCCAGTAGTATAGCCGACAGCGGGGGCACTGAAGCTTTCTTT.